These 28 T cell receptor beta chains share one sample of origin, sequenced in a study of cytomegalovirus exposure and HLA in healthy donors (dated by TCRdb to about 2017). The method behind the library was the immunoSEQ multiplex PCR assay. For the multiplex PCR, a mixture combining 60 forward primers for TCR Vbeta segments and 13 reverse primers for TCR Jbeta segments was used. TCRdb's version of the immuneACCESS table is confined to in-frame rearrangements and falls short of the full clone set. An unresolved V gene accounts for under half of the shortfall where checked; the remainder is of unknown origin. The sample contains 200,000 or so clones, 75% to 80% of them found a single time. The top ten clonotypes cover 1.5% to 2% of the sample. The sample taken for sequencing was PBMCs. The receptors stem from a young man in good health and CMV-seronegative.

The chain recombines TRBV7-6 with TRBJ2-7, with D possibly TRBD1 on 7 matching bases. CDR3 length: 16 residues. Germline assignment: CDR1 SGHVS and CDR2 FNYEAQ. The V and J ends lost 3 bases and 1 base respectively, with 16 bases between them. The CDR3: CASSLGAGQLSYEQYF. CDR3 DNA sequence: TGTGCCAGCAGCTTGGGGGCGGGACAGCTTTCCTACGAGCAGTACTTC.

With regard to this clone: A read error may account for a junction end that differs from germline. The chain joins TRBV27 to TRBJ2-7, with TRBD1 as a possible D gene (6 bases). CDR1 is MNHEY, CDR2 SMNVEV, per germline (reference sequence). This CDR3 spans 14 amino acids. CDR3 residues: CDSSSNRDAYEQYF. The DNA of the CDR3 is TGTGACAGCAGTTCCAACAGGGACGCCTACGAGCAGTACTTC.

As regards this clone: One junction end does not reproduce the germline sequence, and a read error may be involved. This chain connects TRBV2 to TRBJ1-1, with D unclear. The CDR3 has 16 amino acids. Germline loops: CDR1 SNHLY, CDR2 FYNNEI. The CDR3 nucleotides are TGCCTTTCACAGCGGGAGGCGTGGATAGGAGACACTGAAGCTTTCTTT. Amino acids: CLSQREAWIGDTEAFF.

This chain links TRBV11-3 with TRBJ2-7, with TRBD2 matching over 10 bases. CDR1 is SGHNT, CDR2 YENEEA, per germline. The CDR3 sequence is 15 residues long. V lost 6 bases, J lost 2 bases, and 7 bases stayed unmatched. The CDR3 sequence: CASSLTSGVTYEQYF. As DNA, the CDR3 is TGTGCCAGCAGTCTAACTAGCGGGGTTACCTACGAGCAGTACTTC. The full variable domain, completed using reference TRBV11-3 and TRBJ2-7, is EAGVVQSPRYKIIEKKQPVAFWCNPISGHNTLYWYLQNLGQGPELLIRYENEEAVDDSQLPKDRFSAERLKGVDSTLKIQPAELGDSAVYLCASSLTSGVTYEQYFGPGTRLTVT.

This clone came up a few times. This rearrangement joins TRBV27 to TRBJ2-1; 7 bases fit TRBD1. The V segment lost 6 bases and the J segment 0 bases; nucleotides outside the gene matches: 8. Looked up from germline, CDR1 is MNHEY and CDR2 is SMNVEV (reference sequence). The CDR3 sequence is 16 residues long. In nucleotides, the CDR3 is TGTGCCAGCAGCCTTACAGGGGCGAACTCCTACAATGAGCAGTTCTTC. As protein: CASSLTGANSYNEQFF.

Comment on this clone: This sample includes further DNA sequences coding for the same CDR3. This chain connects TRBV11-2 to TRBJ2-7; no clear D. The CDR3 has 13 residues. Germline V gives CDR1 SGHAT, CDR2 FQNNGV. V lost 1 base and J lost 1, with 5 bases in between. CDR3 in DNA: TGTGCCAGCAGCTTAGCGGGTTCCTACGAGCAGTACTTC. Amino acid sequence: CASSLAGSYEQYF.

The V and J genes are TRBV4-2 and TRBJ2-2; D is ambiguous. This CDR3 contains 16 residues. CDR1 and CDR2 from the germline V gene are LGHNA and YNFKEQ. V lost 4 bases to trimming and J lost 0 bases, with 12 bases between them. The DNA for the CDR3 is TGTGCCAGCAGCCCCCTGTCCCTCGCGAACACCGGGGAGCTGTTTTTT. This sequence encodes CASSPLSLANTGELFF.

V gene TRBV15 combines with J gene TRBJ2-2; 7 nucleotides align to TRBD2. Germline CDR1 is LNHNV and CDR2 is YYDKDF (reference sequence). V gave up 0 bases and J gave up 1 base; unmatched junction bases: 5. This CDR3 has 17 amino acids. CDR3 sequence (DNA): TGTGCCACCAGCAGAGATGGCCAGCGGGGGAACACCGGGGAGCTGTTTTTT. Protein product: CATSRDGQRGNTGELFF.

V gene TRBV6-1 combines with J gene TRBJ2-7; TRBD2 agrees at 8 bases. This CDR3 has 14 residues. Looked up from germline, CDR1 is MNHNS and CDR2 is SASEGT. V lost 7 bases, J lost 2 bases, and 7 bases stayed unmatched. CDR3 loop: CASTDGLATYEQYF. The CDR3 DNA reads TGTGCCAGCACCGACGGACTAGCAACCTACGAGCAGTACTTC.

The genes are TRBV7-3 and TRBJ2-2, with 8 positions matching TRBD2. The germline gives CDR1 SGHTA, CDR2 FQGTGA. V lost 1 base and J lost 2; bases outside the gene matches: 9. There are 18 residues in the CDR3. CDR3 DNA sequence: TGTGCCAGCAGCTTAATCCCCCAGCGGGAGCTCAACACCGGGGAGCTGTTTTTT. Protein product: CASSLIPQRELNTGELFF.

CDR3 sequence: CASRGTGSAHGYTF. For the CDR3, the DNA is TGTGCCAGTCGCGGGACAGGGAGTGCACATGGCTACACCTTC. This chain connects TRBV6-5 to TRBJ1-2; 9 bases map to TRBD1. The CDR3 length is 14 residues. J lost 6 bases, V lost 9 bases, and 11 bases had no gene match. The germline CDR1 and CDR2 sequences are MNHEY and SVGAGI.

The genes are TRBV6-5 and TRBJ2-7; 8 bases map to TRBD2. Germline CDR1 is MNHEY and CDR2 is SVGAGI. The junction had 9 bases not matched to a gene; V was cut back by 8 bases and J by 3 bases. The CDR3 is 14 residues long. The CDR3 bases are TGTGCCAGCGTTGGGCCCGGGACTAGCTACGAGCAGTACTTC. Translated, it gives CASVGPGTSYEQYF.

The V call is TRBV28, the J call TRBJ2-3; 9 bases fit TRBD2. Germline V lookup: CDR1 MDHEN, CDR2 SYDVKM. This CDR3 has 15 residues. The ends lost 6 bases at V and 3 bases at J; junction bases unmatched: 7. The CDR3: CASRPPSGRTDTQYF. CDR3 sequence (DNA): TGTGCCAGCAGACCCCCGAGCGGGAGGACAGATACGCAGTATTTT.

The genes are TRBV6-5 and TRBJ1-1; D is unclear. The V end was cut by 2 bases, the J end by 6 bases, with 4 bases between. CDR3 length equals 11 residues. Germline loops: CDR1 MNHEY, CDR2 SVGAGI. The CDR3 here is CASSYGPEAFF. In DNA, the CDR3 is TGTGCCAGCAGTTACGGCCCTGAAGCTTTCTTT.

The chain uses TRBV25-1 and TRBJ1-1; perhaps TRBD1 as D (5 bases). Germline V gene data show CDR1 as MGHDK and CDR2 as SYGVNS. CDR3 length equals 13 residues. V lost 7 bases to trimming and J lost 1 base, with 10 bases between them. CDR3 in DNA: TGTGCCAGCACAGGAGGGGCGAACACTGAAGCTTTCTTT. Amino acids: CASTGGANTEAFF.

V gene TRBV6-1 combines with J gene TRBJ2-7; the match to TRBD2 covers 8 bases. Germline values: CDR1 MNHNS, CDR2 SASEGT. Trimming cost V 7 bases and J 2 bases; bases outside gene matches: 7. This CDR3 spans 14 amino acids. CDR3 sequence: CASNNAGGPYEQYF. CDR3 nucleotide sequence: TGTGCCAGCAATAATGCGGGAGGCCCCTACGAGCAGTACTTC.

J is TRBJ2-5 and V is TRBV6-5, with 7 bases matching TRBD1. This CDR3 has 13 amino acids. Trimming removed 2 bases from V and 3 bases from J; junction bases left unmatched: 0. Germline V gene data show CDR1 as MNHEY and CDR2 as SVGAGI. CDR3 nucleotides: TGTGCCAGCAGTTACCAGGGGGAAGAGACCCAGTACTTC. Its protein is CASSYQGEETQYF.

The chain links TRBV27 to TRBJ1-2; D is ambiguous. This CDR3 comprises 14 residues. Germline V gene sequence: CDR1 MNHEY, CDR2 SMNVEV (reference sequence). V lost 0 bases, J lost 1 base, and 6 bases lay in between. The CDR3: CASSLSESNYGYTF. The CDR3 DNA is TGTGCCAGCAGTTTATCGGAGAGTAACTATGGCTACACCTTC.

This clone was seen once. The V gene is TRBV19, the J gene TRBJ2-5; D might be TRBD2 (7 bases). Germline CDR1 is LNHDA and CDR2 is SQIVND (reference sequence). Trimming took off 10 bases at V and 3 bases at J, with 27 bases between the two ends. This CDR3 region has 17 residues. The CDR3 sequence is CATRAHLRGGPEETQYF. In DNA form, the CDR3 reads TGTGCCACCAGGGCCCACCTTAGGGGGGGGCCAGAAGAGACCCAGTACTTC.

The rearrangement joins TRBV4-3 to TRBJ2-2; unclear D gene. Germline V lookup: CDR1 LGHNA, CDR2 YSLEER. This CDR3 has 15 residues. V lost 0 bases and J lost 8, with 13 bases in between. The CDR3 reads CASSQEGPAGGELFF. CDR3 DNA: TGCGCCAGCAGCCAAGAGGGCCCTGCTGGGGGGGAGCTGTTTTTT.

The chain carries TRBV9 and TRBJ1-6, with 9 bases aligning to TRBD1. Germline assignment: CDR1 SGDLS and CDR2 YYNGEE. The CDR3 loop spans 16 amino acids. Trimming removed 6 bases from V and 6 bases from J; junction bases left unmatched: 10. The CDR3 region is CASTSGQGQGNSPLHF. Here the CDR3 DNA reads TGTGCCAGCACGTCAGGACAGGGGCAAGGTAATTCACCCCTCCACTTT. Using reference TRBV9 and TRBJ1-6 for the parts outside the CDR3, the full variable domain is DSGVTQTPKHLITATGQRVTLRCSPRSGDLSVYWYQQSLDQGLQFLIQYYNGEERAKGNILERFSAQQFPDLHSELNLSSLELGDSALYFCASTSGQGQGNSPLHFGNGTRLTVT.

In its sample, this clone was seen a few times. This chain connects TRBV5-6 to TRBJ2-7, with TRBD1 matching 7 bases. The CDR3 covers 14 residues. Germline values: CDR1 SGHDT, CDR2 YYEEEE. V lost 4 bases and J lost 3; bases outside the gene matches: 7. This CDR3 reads CASSVGQAVYEQYF. The DNA for the CDR3 is TGTGCCAGCAGCGTCGGACAGGCTGTCTACGAGCAGTACTTC. Complete variable domain (other parts from reference TRBV5-6 and TRBJ2-7): DAGVTQSPTHLIKTRGQQVTLRCSPKSGHDTVSWYQQALGQGPQFIFQYYEEEERQRGNFPDRFSGHQFPNYSSELNVNALLLGDSALYLCASSVGQAVYEQYFGPGTRLTVT.

The chain links TRBV29-1 to TRBJ2-1, with 7 bases identical to TRBD1. This CDR3 is 19 amino acids long. The germline CDR1 and CDR2 sequences are SQVTM and ANQGSEA. The junction had 26 bases not matched to a gene; V was cut back by 4 bases and J by 8 bases. The CDR3 DNA reads TGCAGCGTTGCCCGCGGACATCGGGACAGCTTAAACGCAATAGATGAGCAGTTCTTC. Its protein is CSVARGHRDSLNAIDEQFF.

The chain employs TRBV9 and TRBJ1-2, with a weak D call TRBD1 (6 bases). The CDR3 has 15 amino acids. Germline V gives CDR1 SGDLS, CDR2 YYNGEE. V shed 3 bases and J shed 0 bases, with 12 bases lying between them. In DNA form, the CDR3 reads TGTGCCAGCAGCGGGACAGCATTCACTAACTATGGCTACACCTTC. It encodes CASSGTAFTNYGYTF.

This chain uses TRBV11-2 with TRBJ2-4, with 8 bases matching TRBD1. Germline trimming cut 1 base from V and 0 bases from J; bases unmatched to any gene: 5. CDR1 and CDR2 from the germline V gene are SGHAT and FQNNGV. The CDR3 consists of 17 residues. The CDR3 DNA sequence: TGTGCCAGCAGCTTAGGCCGACAGGGGCCAGCCAAAAACATTCAGTACTTC. Residues: CASSLGRQGPAKNIQYF.

The CDR3 here is CASSTGLAGRLYNEQFF. The DNA for the CDR3 is TGTGCCAGTAGTACCGGACTAGCGGGAAGGCTCTACAATGAGCAGTTCTTC. The V and J genes are TRBV19 and TRBJ2-1, with 12 bases aligning to TRBD2. The CDR3 spans 17 residues. With V trimmed by 4 bases and J by 3 bases, 7 bases remained unmatched. Germline values: CDR1 LNHDA, CDR2 SQIVND (reference sequence).

The chain combines TRBV4-2 with TRBJ2-1, with 16 bases aligning to TRBD2. V lost 4 bases and J lost 9; bases outside the gene matches: 3. This CDR3 spans 15 amino acids. Looked up from germline, CDR1 is LGHNA and CDR2 is YNFKEQ. The CDR3 loop reads CASSLGTSGGGEQFF. CDR3 bases: TGTGCCAGCAGCCTCGGGACTAGCGGGGGGGGTGAGCAGTTCTTC.

The V call is TRBV7-2, the J call TRBJ2-7, with 8 bases lining up with TRBD2. CDR3 size: 15 residues. The germline V gene has CDR1 SGHTA and CDR2 FQGNSA. V gave up 3 bases and J gave up 3 bases; unmatched junction bases: 7. The CDR3 sequence is CASSLGGGTRYEQYF. CDR3 DNA: TGTGCCAGCAGCTTGGGCGGGGGGACCCGCTACGAGCAGTACTTC.